This T cell receptor beta chain originates from a study of regulatory T cells in long-lasting Graves disease. Germline loops: CDR1 MNHEY, CDR2 SVGEGT. The CDR3 runs to 16 residues. V lost 4 bases, J lost 6 bases, and 21 bases lay in between. This clonotype has at least ten counts. Time point specified: newly diagnosed GD, antithyroid drugs for less than 3 months. The TCR library was made from RNA that had been extracted from PBMCs in TRIzol. Arm-PCR of CDR3 regions and iRepertoire HTBI primers were used to build TCR beta libraries. TCRdb re-called the multiplex PCR reads with MiXCR, one entry per CDR3 protein. The sample has about 420,000 distinct CDR3 sequences, about 17% seen once. These data also formed part of another study, on T cells in Graves' hyperthyroidism and ophthalmopathy.

The chain has TRBV6-2 or TRBV6-3 and TRBJ1-1; possibly TRBD1 for D (6 bases). The sequencing here drew on peripheral blood mononuclear cells (PBMCs), taken at new diagnosis, from a patient treated with antithyroid drugs. This TCR came from a woman in her late teens or twenties with Graves disease. The CDR3: CASSSPAGASAAEAFF. The CDR3 coding sequence is TGTGCCAGCAGTTCCCCCGCAGGGGCCTCCGCGGCTGAAGCTTTCTTT.